This TCR beta chain was identified in a study of T cell responses to AZD1222 COVID-19 vaccine. Findings of the study overall: Seropositive status at baseline applied to only 5 or 6 AZD1222 recipients.

Germline V lookup: CDR1 LGHDT, CDR2 YNNKEL (reference sequence). V was shortened by 1 base and J by 5 bases, with 11 bases between the two germline ends. The CDR3 length is 14 residues. The sample holds a few counts of this clone. The antigen is unknown. TCRdb's table, derived via immunoSEQ multiplex PCR, lists solely in-frame clones and lacks some. The sample consists of 150,000 to 200,000 clones, around 94% of them appearing once. The source material was peripheral blood, sampled on day 0 of AZD1222 vaccination. The clonotype comes from an adult in good health. The chain links TRBV3-1 (or the pseudogene TRBV3-2) to TRBJ1-1; possibly TRBD1 for D (5 bases). Here the CDR3 DNA reads TGTGCCAGCAGCCAAGCGTTCAGGGCGACTGAAGCTTTCTTT. Translating it yields CASSQAFRATEAFF.